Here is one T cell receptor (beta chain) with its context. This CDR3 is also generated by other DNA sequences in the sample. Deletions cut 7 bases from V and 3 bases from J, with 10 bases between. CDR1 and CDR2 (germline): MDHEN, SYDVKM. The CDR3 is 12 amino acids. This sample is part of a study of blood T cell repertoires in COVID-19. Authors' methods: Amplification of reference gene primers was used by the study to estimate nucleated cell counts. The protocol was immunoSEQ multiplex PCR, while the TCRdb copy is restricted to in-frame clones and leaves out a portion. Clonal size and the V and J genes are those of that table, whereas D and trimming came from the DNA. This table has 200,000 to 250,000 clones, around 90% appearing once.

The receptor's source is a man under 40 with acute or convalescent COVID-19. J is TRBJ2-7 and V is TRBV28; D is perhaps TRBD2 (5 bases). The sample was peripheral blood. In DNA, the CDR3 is TGTGCCAGCACCCGGGGAGACTACGAGCAGTACTTC. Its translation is CASTRGDYEQYF.